This TCR beta chain came from a study of vaccination effects on CD4 cells after COVID-19. Once cultured for 10 days, the cells underwent separation to obtain CD4+ T cells. Either the BNT162b2 or mRNA-1273 vaccine was given to participants in two doses. Vaccinees lacked prior SARS-CoV-2 infection and tested negative for nucleocapsid antibodies. The authors exchanged half the medium for IL-2 medium on days 3 and 7. The repertoire was sequenced with immunoSEQ multiplex PCR; TCRdb's copy has only in-frame clones and lacks some. The table includes just over 55,000 clones, 78% detected once. Concerning this clone: Its antigen is still unknown.

Germline V CDR1 and CDR2: MGHRA, YSYEKL. V gave up 0 bases and J gave up 2 bases, with 17 bases separating them. The CDR3 runs to 17 residues. The chain combines TRBV4-1 with TRBJ2-7; D could derive from TRBD1 or TRBD2 (5 bases each). This receptor was obtained from a human donor who received a COVID-19 vaccine. This specimen consisted of CD4+ T cells from PBMCs cultured without peptide, obtained after COVID-19 vaccination. CDR3 DNA sequence: TGCGCCAGCAGCCAAGACTCACAGGAATACGGGACCTACGAGCAGTACTTC. This sequence encodes CASSQDSQEYGTYEQYF.